The clone carrying this T cell receptor (beta chain) came up a few times. The data were obtained in a study of response to subunit inactivated influenza vaccine. TCRdb re-analysed the RT-PCR reads in MiXCR, keeping a single row per CDR3 protein. Of hundreds of thousands of distinct CDR3 sequences in the sample, approximately 7.1% are singletons; the top ten hold over 10%. CDR1 is SNHLY and CDR2 is FYNNEI in the germline V gene. The CDR3 contains 13 residues. After removal of 6 bases from V and 12 bases from J, the junction contained 7 bases not matched to a gene. The material was PBMCs from blood, obtained around 2 years after vaccination. The chain couples TRBV2 to TRBJ2-7, with TRBD2 matching 14 bases. This receptor was obtained from a man between 50 and 70 years old who received an inactivated influenza vaccine. CDR3 nucleotides: TGTGCCAGCAGAAGACTAGCGGGAGGGCCGACGTACTTC. Its protein is CASRRLAGGPTYF.